Sequencing of this TCR beta chain was carried out in a study of tumor-infiltrating lymphocytes in localized non-small cell lung cancer. About the study: Patients included smokers and never-smokers with various histologies, some sampled after neoadjuvant chemotherapy. Findings and limits, study-wide: Higher tumor T cell infiltration than in uninvolved lung was supported by TCRbeta sequencing. Immunotypes IM1 and IM2 had similar TCR-derived T-cell fractions.

Germline V gene sequence: CDR1 LNHDA, CDR2 SQIVND (reference sequence). The CDR3 is made up of 15 amino acids. Deletions cut 1 base from V and 4 bases from J, with 13 bases between. The repertoire was sequenced with immunoSEQ multiplex PCR; TCRdb's copy has only in-frame clones and lacks some. Of about 3,600 clones in the sample, around 50% were seen once. In its sample, this clone ranks as medium-sized. Its antigen is undetermined. The V gene is TRBV19, the J gene TRBJ1-2; D is ambiguous. The sample consisted of uninvolved lung tissue not adjacent to the tumor. This sequence originates from a human donor with non-small cell lung cancer. The CDR3 is CASSIVNGVGYGYTF. As DNA, the CDR3 is TGTGCCAGTAGTATAGTAAATGGGGTCGGCTATGGCTACACCTTC. Filled out from reference TRBV19 and TRBJ1-2, the complete variable domain reads DGGITQSPKYLFRKEGQNVTLSCEQNLNHDAMYWYRQDPGQGLRLIYYSQIVNDFQKGDIAEGYSVSREKKESFPLTVTSAQKNPTAFYLCASSIVNGVGYGYTFGSGTRLTVV.